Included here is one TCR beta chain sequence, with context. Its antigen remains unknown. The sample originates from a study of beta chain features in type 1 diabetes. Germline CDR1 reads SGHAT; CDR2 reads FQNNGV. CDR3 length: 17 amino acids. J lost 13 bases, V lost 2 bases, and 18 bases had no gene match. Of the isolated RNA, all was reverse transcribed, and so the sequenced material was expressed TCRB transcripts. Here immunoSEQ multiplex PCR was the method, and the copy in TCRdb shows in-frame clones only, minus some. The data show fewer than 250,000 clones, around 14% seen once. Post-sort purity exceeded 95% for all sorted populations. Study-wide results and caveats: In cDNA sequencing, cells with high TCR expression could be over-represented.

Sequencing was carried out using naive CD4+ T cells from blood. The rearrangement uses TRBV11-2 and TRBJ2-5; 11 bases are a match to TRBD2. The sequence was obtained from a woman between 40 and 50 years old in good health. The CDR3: CASSLFRRTSSGGSVYF. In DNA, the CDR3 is TGTGCCAGCAGCTTATTCCGACGGACATCTAGCGGGGGGTCGGTGTACTTC.